A single sample is the source of the 4 T cell receptor beta chains below, sequenced in a study of CD4 T cells in relation to SARS-CoV-2 and coronaviruses. Unexposed donor CD4+ T cells date from about 2011-2018, before the COVID-19 pandemic. The cells were cultured for around ten days before CD4+ T cells were isolated. TCRdb keeps only in-frame clones here, not all; method: immunoSEQ multiplex PCR. The sample contains tens of thousands of clones, roughly 78% of which appear only once. Their specific antigens are unknown. Input material: CD4+ T cells from PBMCs, cultured in vitro. Receptors were obtained from a human donor in good health.

The CDR3 DNA follows: TGTGCCATCAGTGAGTCTAGGGGTGAGGGCTATGGCTACACCTTC. It translates to CAISESRGEGYGYTF. The rearrangement links TRBV10-3 to TRBJ1-2; perhaps TRBD1 as D (5 bases). The V and J ends lost 0 bases and 4 bases respectively, with 12 bases between them. The germline CDR1 and CDR2 sequences are ENHRY and SYGVKD. This CDR3 spans 15 amino acids.

V is TRBV6-2 or TRBV6-3 and J is TRBJ2-7; 7 nucleotides agree with TRBD2. Germline CDR1 MNHEY, CDR2 SVGEGT. Trimming removed 5 bases from V and 6 bases from J; junction bases left unmatched: 7. This CDR3 has 13 amino acids. The chain's CDR3 is CASSRRTSGEQYF. CDR3 coding DNA: TGTGCCAGCAGTCGCCGGACTAGTGGCGAGCAGTACTTC.

The chain employs TRBV5-4 and TRBJ2-5, with a possible D match to TRBD1 (5 bases). There are 15 residues in the CDR3. Between the trimmed V and J ends, which lost 0 bases and 10 bases, there was a span of 19 bases. The germline V gene encodes CDR1 SGHNT and CDR2 YYREEE (reference sequence). The CDR3 coding sequence is TGTGCCAGCAGCTTGGGGGGCAGGCGACCCACCTTCCAGTACTTC. Amino acids: CASSLGGRRPTFQYF.

The sample holds a few counts of this clone. The chain couples TRBV10-3 to TRBJ1-3, with no clear D. Germline V gene sequence: CDR1 ENHRY, CDR2 SYGVKD. The CDR3 is 15 residues long. V was shortened by 3 bases and J by 1 base, with 10 bases between the two germline ends. DNA of the CDR3: TGTGCCATCAGTGATTCCCACAATTCTGGAAACACCATATATTTT. It specifies CAISDSHNSGNTIYF.